This T cell receptor beta chain stems from a study of T-cell reconstitution after alpha-beta-depleted transplantation in children. General study results and limits: T-cell numbers and diversity, one year after transplant, stemmed largely from T cells that were newly produced.

This clonotype was observed many times. Its antigen remains unknown. Molecular barcoding with unique molecular identifiers was used for the TCRbeta library. Each CDR3 protein gets one entry after TCRdb re-called the PCR reads with MiXCR. The repertoire holds around 200,000 distinct CDR3 sequences, with about 8.2% as singletons. This CDR3 region has 17 residues. Per germline, CDR1 SGHVS and CDR2 FQNEAQ. The V segment lost 5 bases and the J segment 1 base; nucleotides outside the gene matches: 4. The chain recombines TRBV7-8 with TRBJ2-2, with 13 bases aligning to TRBD2. Material: PBMCs, mostly from graft donor cells, obtained 360 days after TCRalphabeta/CD19-depleted stem cell transplant. The TCR was taken from a male patient between 2 and 15 years old who had a stem cell transplant for acute myeloid leukemia, so the T cells may come from the graft donor. The CDR3: CASSTRLAGGNTGELFF. The CDR3 DNA reads as TGTGCCAGCAGCACACGACTAGCGGGGGGGAACACCGGGGAGCTGTTTTTT.